The present entry profiles one T cell receptor (beta chain) with its context. Its antigen is unknown. The germline V gene has CDR1 SQVTM and CDR2 ANQGSEA. Trimming took 6 bases from V and 3 from J, leaving 23 bases between them. CDR3 length: 16 amino acids. One entry per CDR3 protein, called by TCRdb with MiXCR from the reads. Of hundreds of thousands of distinct CDR3 sequences in the sample, approximately 24% were seen once. The data were obtained in a study of T cell repertoires in cytomegalovirus infection. Study as a whole: Public TCR beta signatures provided an indication of both CMV infection and a matching HLA type.

Study-wide findings and caveats: CMV-specific HLA-C-restricted TCR beta clonotypes dominated the ex vivo response. Summed public TCR beta family frequency identified CMV carriers bearing the relevant HLA.

The material sequenced was CD8+ T cells from PBMCs. The V call is TRBV29-1, the J call TRBJ1-1, with D possibly TRBD1 on 6 matching bases. The source is a human donor in good health (CMV status not recorded). Some clones in this sample may be carry-over from other donors' samples. The CDR3 loop reads CSVDPTLRTADTEAFF. CDR3 sequence (DNA): TGCAGCGTGGATCCTACCCTCCGGACAGCGGACACTGAAGCTTTCTTT. The variable domain in full, completed from reference TRBV29-1 and TRBJ1-1, reads SAVISQKPSRDICQRGTSLTIQCQVDSQVTMMFWYRQQPGQSLTLIATANQGSEATYESGFVIDKFPISRPNLTFSTLTVSNMSPEDSSIYLCSVDPTLRTADTEAFFGQGTRLTVV.